The entry below gives a single T cell receptor (beta chain) sequence along with its context. The CDR3 extends over 15 amino acids. Germline trimming cut 3 bases from V and 1 base from J; bases unmatched to any gene: 6. The V gene's germline CDR1 is SGDLS and CDR2 YYNGEE. This record comes from a study of T cell changes during pregnancy in multiple sclerosis. Profiled with immunoSEQ multiplex PCR; TCRdb holds only in-frame clones, not every one. Among 65,000 to 85,000 clones listed, over 90% were seen once. The clonotype was recovered from a female donor with multiple sclerosis, enrolled in a pregnancy study. This chain joins TRBV9 and TRBJ1-1; 7 nucleotides match TRBD1. Material: CD4+ T cells from peripheral blood mononuclear cells, obtained after pregnancy. CDR3 loop: CASSDTDRANTEAFF. The DNA of the CDR3 is TGTGCCAGCAGCGATACCGACAGGGCGAACACTGAAGCTTTCTTT.